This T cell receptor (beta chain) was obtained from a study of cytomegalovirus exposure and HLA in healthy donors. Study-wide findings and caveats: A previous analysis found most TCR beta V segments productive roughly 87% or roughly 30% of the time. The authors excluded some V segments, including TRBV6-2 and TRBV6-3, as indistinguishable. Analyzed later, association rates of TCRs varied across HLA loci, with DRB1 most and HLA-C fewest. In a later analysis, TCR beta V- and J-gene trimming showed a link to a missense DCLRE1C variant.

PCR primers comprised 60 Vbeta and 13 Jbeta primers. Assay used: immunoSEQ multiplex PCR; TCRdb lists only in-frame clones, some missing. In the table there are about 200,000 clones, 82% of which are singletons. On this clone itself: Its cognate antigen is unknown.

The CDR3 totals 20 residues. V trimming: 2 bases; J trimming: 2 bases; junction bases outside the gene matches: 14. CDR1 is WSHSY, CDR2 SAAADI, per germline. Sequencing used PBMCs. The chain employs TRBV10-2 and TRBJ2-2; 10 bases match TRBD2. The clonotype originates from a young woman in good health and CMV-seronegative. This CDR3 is CASSEGVAGGPNLNTGELFF. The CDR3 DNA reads TGCGCCAGCAGTGAGGGGGTAGCGGGAGGCCCAAACTTAAACACCGGGGAGCTGTTTTTT.